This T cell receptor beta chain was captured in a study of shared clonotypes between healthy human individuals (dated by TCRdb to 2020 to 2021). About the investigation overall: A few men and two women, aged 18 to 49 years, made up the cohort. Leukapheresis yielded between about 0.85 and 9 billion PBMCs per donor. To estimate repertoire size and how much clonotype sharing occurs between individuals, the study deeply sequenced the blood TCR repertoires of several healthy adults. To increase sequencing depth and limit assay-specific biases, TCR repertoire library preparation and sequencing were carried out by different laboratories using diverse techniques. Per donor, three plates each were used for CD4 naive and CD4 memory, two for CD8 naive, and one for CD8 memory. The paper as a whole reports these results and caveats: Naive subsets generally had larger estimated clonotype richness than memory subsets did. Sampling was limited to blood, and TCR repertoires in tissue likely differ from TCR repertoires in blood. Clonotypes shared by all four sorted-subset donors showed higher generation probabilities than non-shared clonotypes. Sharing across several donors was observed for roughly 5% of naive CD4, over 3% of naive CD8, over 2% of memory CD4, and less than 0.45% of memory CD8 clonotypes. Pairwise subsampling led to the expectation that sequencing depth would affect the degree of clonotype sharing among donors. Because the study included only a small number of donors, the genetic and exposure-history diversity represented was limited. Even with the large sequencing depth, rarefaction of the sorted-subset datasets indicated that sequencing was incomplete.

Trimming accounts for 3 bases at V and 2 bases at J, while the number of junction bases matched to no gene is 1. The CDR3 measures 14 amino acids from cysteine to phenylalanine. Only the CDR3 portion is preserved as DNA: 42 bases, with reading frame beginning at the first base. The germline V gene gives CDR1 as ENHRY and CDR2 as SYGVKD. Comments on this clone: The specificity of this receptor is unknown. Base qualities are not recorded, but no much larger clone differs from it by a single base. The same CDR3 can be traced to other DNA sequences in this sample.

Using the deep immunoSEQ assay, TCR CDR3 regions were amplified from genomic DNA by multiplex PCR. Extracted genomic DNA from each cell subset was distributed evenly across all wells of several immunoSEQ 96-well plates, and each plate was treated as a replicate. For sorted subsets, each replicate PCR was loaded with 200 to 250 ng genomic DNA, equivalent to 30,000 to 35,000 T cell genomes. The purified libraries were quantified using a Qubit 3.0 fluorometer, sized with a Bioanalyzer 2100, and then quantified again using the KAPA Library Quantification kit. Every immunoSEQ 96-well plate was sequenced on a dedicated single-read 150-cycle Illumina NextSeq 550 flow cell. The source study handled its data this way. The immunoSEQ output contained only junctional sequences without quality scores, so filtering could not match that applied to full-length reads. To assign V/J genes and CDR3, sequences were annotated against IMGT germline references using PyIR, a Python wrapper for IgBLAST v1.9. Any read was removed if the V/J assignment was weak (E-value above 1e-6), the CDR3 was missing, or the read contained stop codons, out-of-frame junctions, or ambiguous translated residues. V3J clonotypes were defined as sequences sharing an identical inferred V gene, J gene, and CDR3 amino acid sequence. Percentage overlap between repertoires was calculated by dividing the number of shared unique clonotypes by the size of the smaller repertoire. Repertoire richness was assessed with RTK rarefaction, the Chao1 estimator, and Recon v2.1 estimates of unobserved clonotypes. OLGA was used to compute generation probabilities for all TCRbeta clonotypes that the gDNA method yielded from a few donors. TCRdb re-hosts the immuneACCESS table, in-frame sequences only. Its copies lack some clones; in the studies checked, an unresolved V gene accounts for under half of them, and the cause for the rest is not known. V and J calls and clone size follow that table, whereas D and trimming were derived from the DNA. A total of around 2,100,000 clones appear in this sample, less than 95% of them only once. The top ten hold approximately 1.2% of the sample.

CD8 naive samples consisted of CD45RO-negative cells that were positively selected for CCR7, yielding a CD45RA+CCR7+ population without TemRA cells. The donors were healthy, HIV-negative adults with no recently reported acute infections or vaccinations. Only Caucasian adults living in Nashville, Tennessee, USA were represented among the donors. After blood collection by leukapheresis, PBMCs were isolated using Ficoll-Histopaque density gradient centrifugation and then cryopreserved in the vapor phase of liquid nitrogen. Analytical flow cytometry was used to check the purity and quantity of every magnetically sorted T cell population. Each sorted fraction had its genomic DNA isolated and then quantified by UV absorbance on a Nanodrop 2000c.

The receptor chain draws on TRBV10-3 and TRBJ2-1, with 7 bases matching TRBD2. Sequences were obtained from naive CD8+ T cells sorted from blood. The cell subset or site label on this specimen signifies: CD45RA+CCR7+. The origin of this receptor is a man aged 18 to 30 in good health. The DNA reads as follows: TGTGCCATCAGTGAAGCGGGACCCTACAATGAGCAGTTCTTC. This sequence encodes CAISEAGPYNEQFF.